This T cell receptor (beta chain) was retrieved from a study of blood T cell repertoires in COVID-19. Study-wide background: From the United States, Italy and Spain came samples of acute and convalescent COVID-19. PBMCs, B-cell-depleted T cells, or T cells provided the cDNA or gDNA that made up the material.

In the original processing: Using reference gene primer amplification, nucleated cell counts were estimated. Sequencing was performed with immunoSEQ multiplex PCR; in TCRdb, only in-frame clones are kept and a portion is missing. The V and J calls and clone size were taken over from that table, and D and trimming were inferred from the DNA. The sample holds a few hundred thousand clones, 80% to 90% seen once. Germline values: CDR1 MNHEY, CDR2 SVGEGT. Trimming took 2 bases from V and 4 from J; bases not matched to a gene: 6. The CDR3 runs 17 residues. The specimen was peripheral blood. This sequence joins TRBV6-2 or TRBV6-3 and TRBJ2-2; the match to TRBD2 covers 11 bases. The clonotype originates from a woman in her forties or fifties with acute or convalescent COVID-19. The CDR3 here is CASSYDPGLAVTGELFF. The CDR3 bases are TGTGCCAGCAGTTACGATCCGGGACTAGCGGTCACCGGGGAGCTGTTTTTT.